A single sample gave rise to the 28 T cell receptor beta chains below, sequenced in a study of Graves' ophthalmopathy and Graves' hyperthyroidism. TCR beta CDR3 regions were amplified from RNA transcripts. HTBI primers served in a first-round RT-PCR, which a second-round multiplex PCR followed. From the multiplex PCR reads, TCRdb called clonotypes with MiXCR, one entry per CDR3 protein. The table lists approximately 210,000 distinct CDR3 sequences, roughly 27% of them singletons, with about 9.1% in the top ten. The material sequenced was peripheral blood. Receptor source: a man aged 45-65 years with Graves' ophthalmopathy.

This clonotype has a handful of counts. The chain has TRBV6-2 or TRBV6-3 and TRBJ1-1; 7 bases line up with TRBD1. V trimming: 6 bases; J trimming: 5 bases; junction bases outside the gene matches: 9. Germline V gives CDR1 MNHEY, CDR2 SVGEGT. This CDR3 region has 14 residues. The CDR3 nucleotides are TGTGCCAGCAGAGGACCAGGGGGAGAGACTGAAGCTTTCTTT. It codes for CASRGPGGETEAFF.

This clonotype was seen many times. The chain carries TRBV6-5 and TRBJ1-1; a weak D match, TRBD1 (6 bases). Germline CDR1 is MNHEY and CDR2 is SVGAGI. The V end lost 6 bases, the J end lost 7 bases, and 15 bases lay between the germline ends. CDR3 length: 13 residues. The CDR3 DNA follows: TGTGCCAGCAGCCCGGGACACCGAATTGAAGCTTTCTTT. Its translation is CASSPGHRIEAFF.

This clonotype was counted ten times or more. The chain joins TRBV30 to TRBJ2-2, with D possibly being TRBD1 (6 bases). CDR1 and CDR2 (germline): GTSNPN, SVGIG (reference sequence). V lost 1 base to trimming and J lost 5 bases, with 8 bases between them. The CDR3 consists of 13 residues. Written as DNA, the CDR3 is TGTGCCTGGAGTGGAAGGGGGACCGGGGAGCTGTTTTTT. This codes for CAWSGRGTGELFF. The variable domain in full, with the rest retrieved from reference TRBV30 and TRBJ2-2, is SQTIHQWPATLVQPVGSPLSLECTVEGTSNPNLYWYRQAAGRGLQLLFYSVGIGQISSEVPQNLSASRPQDRQFILSSKKLLLSDSGFYLCAWSGRGTGELFFGEGSRLTVL.

This clonotype was found many times. The chain couples TRBV20-1 to TRBJ2-2; the D gene is possibly TRBD2 (5 bases). With 1 base removed from V and 4 bases from J, the gap between germline ends came to 13 bases. The CDR3 spans 15 residues. Germline V gene sequence: CDR1 DFQATT, CDR2 SNEGSKA (reference sequence). The CDR3 coding sequence is TGCAGTGCTAGAGCGATCGAACGGGGCACCGGGGAGCTGTTTTTT. It translates to CSARAIERGTGELFF.

This sequence joins TRBV6-1 and TRBJ2-5; weak D call: TRBD2 (6 bases). Germline-derived CDR1 and CDR2 are MNHNS and SASEGT. The CDR3 is 14 residues long. The ends were cut back, 7 bases at V and 5 bases at J, with 17 bases in the middle. CDR3 amino acids: CASKGTPGDETQYF. CDR3 bases: TGTGCCAGCAAGGGGACCCCGGGGGACGAGACCCAGTACTTC.

This clonotype has ten or more counts. The chain recombines TRBV30 with TRBJ1-2; 8 bases line up with TRBD1. With 7 bases clipped from V and 0 bases from J, the junction kept 4 bases outside the gene matches. Germline loops: CDR1 GTSNPN, CDR2 SVGIG (reference sequence). The CDR3 loop spans 13 amino acids. The CDR3 nucleotides read TGTGCCTCTAAGGACAGGGCTAACTATGGCTACACCTTC. Its translation: CASKDRANYGYTF.

This clonotype was recorded at least ten times. The chain joins TRBV28 to TRBJ2-5; D gene unclear. Germline V CDR1 and CDR2: MDHEN, SYDVKM. The CDR3 contains 17 residues. The V end lost 2 bases, the J end lost 1 base, and 17 bases lay between the germline ends. The CDR3 spells CASSLSRRVHGQETQYF. The CDR3 DNA is TGTGCCAGCAGTTTAAGTCGCCGGGTCCACGGCCAAGAGACCCAGTACTTC.

This chain connects TRBV6-1 to TRBJ2-7, with D possibly being TRBD2 (5 bases). The length of the CDR3 is 16 residues. CDR1 and CDR2 (germline): MNHNS, SASEGT. Trimming removed 6 bases from V and 0 bases from J, with 18 bases in between. The CDR3 is CASRPLTGGPSYEQYF. The CDR3, as DNA: TGTGCCAGCAGGCCTCTAACGGGCGGGCCCTCCTACGAGCAGTACTTC.

In regard to this clonotype: A clone one base away is much larger, so this may be a read error. The chain employs TRBV11-1 and TRBJ2-3; D is perhaps TRBD1 or TRBD2 (5 bases each). V gave up 1 base and J gave up 2 bases, with 10 bases separating them. The CDR3 length is 15 residues. Germline V gene lookup returns CDR1 SGHAT and CDR2 FQDESV (reference sequence). Here the CDR3 reads CASSLDEGFTDTQYF. The DNA for the CDR3 is TGTGCCAGCAGCTTAGATGAGGGGTTCACAGATACGCAGTATTTT.

The V and J genes are TRBV6-1 and TRBJ1-1; D gene uncertain. Between the trimmed V and J ends, which lost 6 bases and 1 base, there was a span of 15 bases. CDR3 size: 15 residues. Per germline, CDR1 MNHNS and CDR2 SASEGT. The CDR3 sequence: CASSPPGFANTEAFF. CDR3 nucleotide sequence: TGTGCCAGCAGCCCCCCCGGGTTTGCGAACACTGAAGCTTTCTTT.

This clonotype has a handful of counts. The chain employs TRBV7-2 and TRBJ1-1; D unresolved. The germline V and J ends were trimmed by 3 bases and 5 bases, with 10 bases remaining between them. The CDR3 loop spans 13 amino acids. CDR1 is SGHTA and CDR2 is FQGNSA in the germline V gene. CDR3 amino acids: CASSFGPGTEAFF. CDR3 nucleotide sequence: TGTGCCAGCAGCTTTGGACCGGGGACTGAAGCTTTCTTT.

This clonotype was counted at least ten times. The chain has TRBV7-2 and TRBJ2-5; D is undetermined. The CDR3 totals 13 residues. CDR1 and CDR2 from the germline V gene are SGHTA and FQGNSA. Deletions cut 4 bases from V and 4 bases from J, with 10 bases between. Written as DNA, the CDR3 is TGTGCCAGCAGCTACGGTTCAGGAGAGACCCAGTACTTC. Protein: CASSYGSGETQYF.

The V gene is TRBV27, the J gene TRBJ1-2; tentatively, D is TRBD1 (5 bases). The length of the CDR3 is 13 residues. V lost 5 bases and J lost 4, with 11 bases in between. The germline gives CDR1 MNHEY, CDR2 SMNVEV (reference sequence). CDR3 amino acids: CASSETAFYGYTF. As DNA, the CDR3 is TGTGCCAGCAGTGAGACAGCTTTCTATGGCTACACCTTC.

This clonotype was seen at least ten times. V usage is TRBV6-5 and J usage is TRBJ1-2; D is possibly TRBD1 (6 bases). CDR3 length: 14 residues. Deletions cut 5 bases from V and 0 bases from J, with 10 bases between. Germline loops: CDR1 MNHEY, CDR2 SVGAGI. As DNA, the CDR3 is TGTGCCAGCAGTCGCGGGGACACTAACTATGGCTACACCTTC. Its protein is CASSRGDTNYGYTF.

The chain uses TRBV6-2 or TRBV6-3 and TRBJ1-1, with D tentatively TRBD1 (5 bases). Per the germline V gene, CDR1 is MNHEY and CDR2 is SVGEGT. The CDR3 is 14 residues long. The ends were cut back, 5 bases at V and 8 bases at J, with 18 bases in the middle. CDR3 in amino acids: CASSKAGTDYEAFF. CDR3 coding DNA: TGTGCCAGCAGTAAAGCTGGGACGGATTACGAAGCTTTCTTT.

This clonotype was detected ten times or more. The V and J genes are TRBV7-8 and TRBJ2-5; 11 nucleotides align to TRBD1. With 3 bases clipped from V and 5 bases from J, the junction kept 5 bases outside the gene matches. Germline V gives CDR1 SGHVS, CDR2 FQNEAQ. The CDR3 totals 15 residues. The CDR3 DNA is TGTGCCAGCAGCTTCCCGGACAGGGGGCGTGAGACCCAGTACTTC. Protein sequence: CASSFPDRGRETQYF. The full variable domain, with the rest looked up from reference TRBV7-8 and TRBJ2-5, is GAGVSQSPRYKVAKRGQDVALRCDPISGHVSLFWYQQALGQGPEFLTYFQNEAQLDKSGLPSDRFFAERPEGSVSTLKIQRTQQEDSAVYLCASSFPDRGRETQYFGPGTRLLVL.

This chain joins TRBV7-3 and TRBJ1-6, with 11 bases fitting TRBD1. The CDR3 contains 14 residues. In germline, CDR1 is SGHTA, CDR2 FQGTGA. V was clipped by 6 bases and J by 9 bases; unmatched bases: 4. DNA for the CDR3: TGTGCCAGCAGGGTGGGACAGGGGGGTTCACCCCTCCACTTT. This translates into CASRVGQGGSPLHF.

This clonotype has a count of ten or more. The chain employs TRBV20-1 and TRBJ1-5; TRBD1 is a possible D gene (5 bases). The germline CDR1 and CDR2 sequences are DFQATT and SNEGSKA (reference sequence). Trimming left V 0 bases short and J 1 base short, with 13 bases between. CDR3 length equals 16 residues. CDR3 amino acids: CSARDQGAISNQPQHF. The DNA of the CDR3 is TGCAGTGCTAGAGATCAGGGAGCAATAAGCAATCAGCCCCAGCATTTT.

This clonotype was seen many times. This chain links TRBV5-1 with TRBJ2-2; TRBD2 matches at 8 bases. The CDR3 is made up of 15 amino acids. V dropped 1 base and J dropped 5; count of bases not matched to a gene: 4. From germline, CDR1 is SGHRS and CDR2 YFSETQ. The CDR3 DNA is TGCGCCAGCAGCTTGATAGCGGGAAGGACCGGGGAGCTGTTTTTT. Translated, it gives CASSLIAGRTGELFF.

This clonotype appeared many times. J is TRBJ2-7 and V is TRBV3-1; no firm D call. Trimming stripped 0 bases from V and 5 bases from J, with 5 bases between. Germline loops: CDR1 LGHDT, CDR2 YNNKEL (reference sequence). The CDR3 runs 12 residues. DNA of the CDR3: TGTGCCAGCAGCCAAGACCGGGACGAGCAGTACTTC. This codes for CASSQDRDEQYF.

This clonotype was seen many times. The J gene is TRBJ2-5, the V gene TRBV7-8; 9 bases agree with TRBD2. Germline V CDR1 and CDR2: SGHVS, FQNEAQ. With 0 bases clipped from V and 2 bases from J, the junction kept 13 bases outside the gene matches. This CDR3 spans 19 amino acids. Written as DNA, the CDR3 is TGTGCCAGCAGCTTAGCGAGGGTGGTCGGCGGGAGGGGGCAAGAGACCCAGTACTTC. Its protein product is CASSLARVVGGRGQETQYF.

This sequence joins TRBV28 and TRBJ2-5, with 7 nucleotides matching TRBD1. Unmatched junction bases numbered 12, after V lost 7 bases and J lost 4 bases. Germline CDR1 reads MDHEN; CDR2 reads SYDVKM. This CDR3 comprises 15 residues. The CDR3 nucleotides are TGTGCCAGCAATTCCGGTTTCAGGGGGAGAGAGACCCAGTACTTC. This sequence encodes CASNSGFRGRETQYF.

This clonotype was counted ten times or more. J is TRBJ2-7 and V is TRBV13, with TRBD1 identical over 7 bases. V shed 2 bases, J shed 5 bases, and the junction held 9 bases outside the gene matches. Germline CDR1 is PRHDT and CDR2 is FYEKMQ (reference sequence). The CDR3 runs 15 residues. The CDR3 DNA is TGTGCCAGCAGCTTACCTCCCGACAGGGTTAACGAGCAGTACTTC. It codes for CASSLPPDRVNEQYF.

The table lists this clonotype with many counts. The chain uses TRBV6-2 or TRBV6-3 and TRBJ2-7; D might be TRBD2 (6 bases). The germline V gene encodes CDR1 MNHEY and CDR2 SVGEGT. The length of the CDR3 is 17 residues. With 4 bases removed from V and 0 bases from J, the gap between germline ends came to 19 bases. The DNA for the CDR3 is TGTGCCAGCAGTTCCCCCCCTAGCGCCACTTTCTCCTACGAGCAGTACTTC. Residues: CASSSPPSATFSYEQYF.

This clonotype was observed many times. The V call is TRBV2, the J call TRBJ2-7; no reliable D call. The V and J ends lost 5 bases and 0 bases respectively, with 17 bases between them. The germline CDR1 and CDR2 sequences are SNHLY and FYNNEI. This CDR3 spans 16 amino acids. For the CDR3, the DNA is TGTGCCAGCAGTAAAGACGCGTTCATAGGCTCCTACGAGCAGTACTTC. Its protein is CASSKDAFIGSYEQYF.

Ten or more counts support this clonotype. The chain has TRBV20-1 and TRBJ2-7, with 10 bases matching TRBD2. CDR1 is DFQATT, CDR2 SNEGSKA, per germline (reference sequence). Trimming removed 6 bases from V and 4 bases from J; junction bases left unmatched: 9. This CDR3 comprises 14 residues. CDR3 region: CSARSSGSIYEQYF. CDR3 DNA: TGCAGTGCGCGCTCTAGCGGGAGTATTTACGAGCAGTACTTC.

The rearrangement joins TRBV11-1 to TRBJ2-4; D may be TRBD2 (6 bases). V was clipped by 0 bases and J by 4 bases, with 19 bases between them. The CDR3 has 18 residues. Germline CDR1 is SGHAT and CDR2 is FQDESV (reference sequence). The DNA for the CDR3 is TGTGCCAGCAGCTTAGCCGGAGGGATACATTACAATAAAAACATTCAGTACTTC. Translated: CASSLAGGIHYNKNIQYF.

This clonotype was counted ten times or more. V and J are TRBV12-3 or TRBV12-4 and TRBJ2-7; maybe TRBD2 (5 bases). The ends were cut back, 8 bases at V and 3 bases at J, with 20 bases in the middle. This CDR3 region has 15 residues. DNA of the CDR3: TGTGCCAGCGCACCACCCGCGGAGGCGAACTACGAGCAGTACTTC. The encoded protein is CASAPPAEANYEQYF.